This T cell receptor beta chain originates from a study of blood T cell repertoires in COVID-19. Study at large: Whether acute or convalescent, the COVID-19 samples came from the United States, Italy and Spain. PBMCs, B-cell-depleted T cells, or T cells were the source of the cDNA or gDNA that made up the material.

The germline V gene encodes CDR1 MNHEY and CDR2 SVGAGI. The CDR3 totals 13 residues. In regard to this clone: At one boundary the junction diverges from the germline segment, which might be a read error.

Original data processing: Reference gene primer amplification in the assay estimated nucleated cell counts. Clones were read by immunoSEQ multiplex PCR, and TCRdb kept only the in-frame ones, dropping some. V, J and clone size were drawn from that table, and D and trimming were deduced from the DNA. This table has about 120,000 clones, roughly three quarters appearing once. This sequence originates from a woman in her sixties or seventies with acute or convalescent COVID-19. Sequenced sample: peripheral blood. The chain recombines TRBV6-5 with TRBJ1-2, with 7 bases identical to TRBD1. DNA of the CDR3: TGTGCCAGCAGTAGAGACAGGGTCCTTGGCCACACCTTC. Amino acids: CASSRDRVLGHTF.